The T cell receptor (beta chain) described here comes from a study of blood T cell repertoires in COVID-19. Overall study context: There were acute and convalescent COVID-19 samples, and they came from the United States, Italy and Spain.

Only in-frame clones appear in the TCRdb table, and some are missing; sequencing was by immunoSEQ multiplex PCR. The table includes tens of thousands of clones, approximately 88% detected once. V dropped 2 bases and J dropped 7 bases, with 6 bases sitting between them. This CDR3 has 13 residues. Germline V gives CDR1 MNHEY, CDR2 SMNVEV (reference sequence). The clonotype was recovered from a human donor with active COVID-19. The donor label of this sample is uncertain. Sequenced input: peripheral blood. The chain carries TRBV27 and TRBJ1-6; D perhaps matches TRBD1 (6 bases). CDR3 nucleotide sequence: TGTGCCAGCAGTTTAGGACAGAATTCACCCCTCCACTTT. Translating it yields CASSLGQNSPLHF.